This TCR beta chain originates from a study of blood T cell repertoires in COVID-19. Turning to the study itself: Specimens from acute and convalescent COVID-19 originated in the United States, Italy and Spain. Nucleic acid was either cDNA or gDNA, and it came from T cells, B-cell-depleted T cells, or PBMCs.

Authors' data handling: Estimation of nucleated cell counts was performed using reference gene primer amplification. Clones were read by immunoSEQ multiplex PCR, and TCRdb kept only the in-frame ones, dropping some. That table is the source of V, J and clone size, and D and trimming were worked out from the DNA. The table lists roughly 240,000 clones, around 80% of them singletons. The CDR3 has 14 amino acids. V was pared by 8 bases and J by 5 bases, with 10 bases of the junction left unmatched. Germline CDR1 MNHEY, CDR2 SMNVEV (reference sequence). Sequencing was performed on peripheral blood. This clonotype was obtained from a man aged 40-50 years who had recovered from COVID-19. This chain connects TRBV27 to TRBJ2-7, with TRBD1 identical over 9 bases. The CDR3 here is CASGAGTGLNEQYF. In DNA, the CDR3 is TGTGCCAGCGGAGCCGGGACAGGGTTGAACGAGCAGTACTTC.